These T cell receptor beta chains were read from a single sample in a study of blood T cell repertoires in COVID-19. Sequencing was performed with immunoSEQ multiplex PCR; in TCRdb, only in-frame clones are kept and a portion is missing. The data contain roughly 430,000 clones, roughly 88% of them seen just once; the ten biggest clones take up about 2.1%. The sample consisted of PBMCs or T cells enriched from blood (not recorded which). The receptors shown here come from a woman aged 40 to 50 with acute COVID-19. The CDR3 runs from the conserved cysteine through the conserved F or W.

CDR3	V
CASSPSGGPLYEQYF	TRBV7-9
CASSLFYESSYNSPLHF	TRBV5-1
CASSLSWLAGGINEQFF	TRBV11-3
CASSLATGRQNTEAFF	TRBV5-6
CASSQGQVPWNTEAFF	TRBV5-1
CSGLDRVTDTQYF	TRBV29-1
CASSHRGETQYF	TRBV14
CASSGLPDRGRQPQHF	TRBV6-1
CASSPHPPEQYF	TRBV18
CATSDIGGNTGELFF	TRBV24-1
CASSQDRGNQPQHF	TRBV4-1
CASSYSILGPYEQYF	TRBV6-5
CASSRGTNNQPQHF	TRBV27